Listed here are 14 T cell receptor beta chains from one sample, sequenced in a study of breast tumors, draining lymph nodes, adjacent tissues. MiXCR, run by TCRdb on the multiplex PCR reads, gives a single entry per CDR3 protein. The table records approximately 130,000 distinct CDR3 sequences, 21% of them present only once. Samples came from axillary lymph nodes draining the breast cancer. Material: axillary lymph node tissue. Receptors originate from a female donor with breast cancer. Some clones in this sample may be carry-over from other donors' samples.

A word on this clonotype: Germline and junction disagree at one end, which may indicate a read error. V and J are TRBV20-1 and TRBJ2-1; D is perhaps TRBD2 (7 bases). From germline, CDR1 is DFQATT and CDR2 SNEGSKA (reference sequence). The CDR3 covers 14 residues. CDR3 amino acids: CCAGDGGGDNEQFF. The DNA for the CDR3 is TGCTGTGCTGGAGATGGGGGGGGCGACAATGAGCAGTTCTTC.

This clonotype was recorded at least ten times. This chain links TRBV11-2 with TRBJ2-5; 7 bases are shared with TRBD2. Germline V gene sequence: CDR1 SGHAT, CDR2 FQNNGV. J was trimmed by 7 bases and V by 3 bases; bases with no gene match: 2. The CDR3 runs to 12 residues. CDR3 sequence (DNA): TGTGCCAGCAGCTTTGGCGGGGGGACCCAGTACTTC. Protein product: CASSFGGGTQYF. Based on the CDR3 plus reference TRBV11-2 and TRBJ2-5, the full variable domain is EAGVAQSPRYKIIEKRQSVAFWCNPISGHATLYWYQQILGQGPKLLIQFQNNGVVDDSQLPKDRFSAERLKGVDSTLKIQPAKLEDSAVYLCASSFGGGTQYFGPGTRLLVL.

This clonotype showed up many times. This sequence joins TRBV19 and TRBJ1-2, with D unresolved. CDR1 and CDR2 from the germline V gene are LNHDA and SQIVND (reference sequence). V was cut by 3 bases and J by 3 bases, with 8 bases left in between. The CDR3 sequence is 13 residues long. CDR3 amino acids: CASSMTDDYGYTF. The CDR3 DNA is TGTGCCAGTAGTATGACGGACGACTATGGCTACACCTTC.

This clonotype has ten or more counts. J is TRBJ2-1 and V is TRBV6-5, with 15 bases that match TRBD2. Germline trimming cut 6 bases from V and 4 bases from J; bases unmatched to any gene: 7. The CDR3 is made up of 17 amino acids. CDR1 is MNHEY, CDR2 SVGAGI, per germline. CDR3 loop: CASRRTSGRAGYNEQFF. The DNA of the CDR3 is TGTGCCAGCAGAAGGACTAGCGGGAGGGCCGGGTACAATGAGCAGTTCTTC.

This clonotype was observed many times. This chain connects TRBV6-1 to TRBJ1-6, with 10 bases lining up with TRBD1. Unmatched junction bases numbered 5, after V lost 2 bases and J lost 7 bases. CDR1 is MNHNS, CDR2 SASEGT, per germline. The CDR3 totals 16 residues. CDR3 amino acids: CASSEFLGQGNSPLHF. DNA for the CDR3: TGTGCCAGCAGTGAATTTTTGGGACAGGGGAATTCACCCCTCCACTTT.

As to this clonotype: A much larger clone differs by one base, so this may be a read error. The rearrangement uses TRBV30 and TRBJ2-7, with 10 positions matching TRBD2. The CDR3 length is 13 residues. Germline V gene data show CDR1 as GTSNPN and CDR2 as SVGIG (reference sequence). For the CDR3, the DNA is TGTGCCTGCCGACTAGCGGGCTTCTACGGGCAGTACTTC. Translation: CACRLAGFYGQYF.

Regarding this clonotype: A much larger clone lies one base from this, so it may be a read error. The DNA for the CDR3 is TGTGCCAGTAGCCTTCTAGCGGAAGGCGCAGATACGCAGTATTTT. It yields the protein CASSLLAEGADTQYF. This chain uses TRBV19 with TRBJ2-3, with 7 positions matching TRBD2. Germline V gene sequence: CDR1 LNHDA, CDR2 SQIVND (reference sequence). The CDR3 extends over 15 amino acids. The V and J ends lost 6 bases and 4 bases, in that order; junction bases with no gene match: 10.

This clonotype has a count of ten or more. The rearrangement links TRBV11-2 to TRBJ2-3, with a possible D match to TRBD1 (5 bases). The V gene's germline CDR1 is SGHAT and CDR2 FQNNGV. This CDR3 region has 14 residues. V was pared by 1 base and J by 6 bases, with 11 bases between. As DNA, the CDR3 is TGTGCCAGCAGCTTAGCAGGGTTCGAGGATACGCAGTATTTT. Encoded protein: CASSLAGFEDTQYF.

This clonotype occurred many times. V is TRBV27 and J is TRBJ2-7; a possible D gene is TRBD1 (6 bases). The CDR3 totals 14 residues. Germline CDR1 and CDR2: MNHEY and SMNVEV (reference sequence). V was cut by 3 bases and J by 4 bases, with 13 bases left in between. The CDR3 region is CASSLTGGSYEQYF. CDR3 DNA: TGTGCCAGCAGTTTGACTGGGGGCTCTTACGAGCAGTACTTC.

As for this clonotype: This sequence may be a read error, since a much larger clone differs from it by one base. The V and J genes are TRBV19 and TRBJ2-1; 8 bases match TRBD1. This CDR3 has 15 amino acids. Germline V lookup: CDR1 LNHDA, CDR2 SQIVND (reference sequence). In DNA, the CDR3 is TGTGCCAGTAGTATAGCAGGGGGCCTCTACAGTGAGCAGTTCTTC. It yields the protein CASSIAGGLYSEQFF.

V and J are TRBV6-6 and TRBJ2-7; the match to TRBD2 covers 13 bases. The germline gives CDR1 MNHNY, CDR2 SVGAGI (reference sequence). CDR3 length equals 15 residues. V gave up 5 bases and J gave up 3 bases; unmatched junction bases: 4. The CDR3 is CASSTRTSGSYEQYF. The CDR3 nucleotides read TGTGCCAGCAGTACCCGGACTAGCGGGAGCTACGAGCAGTACTTC.

With regard to this clonotype: The germline gene is not matched at one end of the junction; a read error may be the cause. The rearrangement links TRBV20-1 to TRBJ2-1; D is possibly TRBD2 (5 bases). Germline values: CDR1 DFQATT, CDR2 SNEGSKA (reference sequence). The CDR3 contains 16 residues. The CDR3 sequence is CSARDFRGSNNNGQFF. The CDR3 region has the DNA TGCAGTGCTAGAGACTTTCGGGGATCCAACAACAATGGGCAGTTCTTC.

In this sample, this clonotype turned up many times. V gene TRBV5-6 combines with J gene TRBJ2-5; D is unclear. The CDR3 is 12 residues long. Germline V CDR1 and CDR2: SGHDT, YYEEEE. With 2 bases removed from V and 7 bases from J, the gap between germline ends came to 9 bases. Here the CDR3 reads CASSFPAGTQYF. The DNA for the CDR3 is TGTGCCAGCAGCTTTCCCGCTGGGACCCAGTACTTC.

This clonotype showed up many times. The V call is TRBV18, the J call TRBJ1-4; D remains ambiguous. Germline loops: CDR1 KGHSH, CDR2 LQKENI. V lost 3 bases and J lost 8, with 7 bases in between. The CDR3 length is 12 residues. This CDR3 is CASSPNGEKLFF. Here the CDR3 DNA reads TGTGCCAGCTCACCGAATGGGGAAAAACTGTTTTTT.